This T cell receptor beta chain came from a study of tumor-infiltrating lymphocytes in oesophageal squamous cell carcinoma. The CDR3 covers 13 residues. The V gene lost 5 bases and the J gene lost 8 bases, with 12 bases spanning the gap. Germline V lookup: CDR1 SGHVS, CDR2 FNYEAQ. TCRdb analysed the PCR reads with MiXCR anew, one entry per CDR3 protein. Found here are about 14,000 distinct CDR3 sequences, about 53% of them singletons; the top ten hold less than 45%. The V call is TRBV7-6, the J call TRBJ1-4; D is ambiguous. The clonotype comes from a male donor with esophageal squamous cell carcinoma. Sequenced material: esophageal tumor tissue. The CDR3 reads CASSGDPGEKLFF. CDR3 sequence (DNA): TGTGCCAGCAGCGGAGACCCGGGGGAAAAACTGTTTTTT.